Listed here is a single T cell receptor (beta chain). What it binds is unknown. Following culture for around 10 days, CD4+ T cells were isolated. Two-dose vaccination with either BNT162b2 or mRNA-1273 was given to the participants. Among the vaccine recipients, none had a prior SARS-CoV-2 infection, and nucleocapsid antibodies were negative. Half the medium was replaced with IL-2 medium on days 3 and 7. This sample was included in a study of vaccination effects on CD4 cells after COVID-19. The wider study: ViraFEST assay sequencing came after antigen-specific CD4+ T cells were expanded with viral peptide pools. Overall study results and limits: Common cold coronaviruses were cross-recognized by only 1 of 255 vaccine-induced clones in healthy vaccinees.

Sequencing was performed with immunoSEQ multiplex PCR; in TCRdb, only in-frame clones are kept and a portion is missing. Found here are around 62,000 clones, about 67% of them singletons; the top ten hold around 2.4%. The source of this sequence is a human donor who received a COVID-19 vaccine. The specimen comprised CD4+ T cells from PBMCs cultured without peptide, sampled after COVID-19 vaccination.

In DNA form, the CDR3 reads TGTGCCAGCGCCCCAACAGCCTACTATGGCTACACCTTC. Its translation: CASAPTAYYGYTF. V gene TRBV6-5 combines with J gene TRBJ1-2; no clear D. The V end was cut by 8 bases, the J end by 3 bases, with 13 bases between. The length of the CDR3 is 13 residues. The germline V gene encodes CDR1 MNHEY and CDR2 SVGAGI.